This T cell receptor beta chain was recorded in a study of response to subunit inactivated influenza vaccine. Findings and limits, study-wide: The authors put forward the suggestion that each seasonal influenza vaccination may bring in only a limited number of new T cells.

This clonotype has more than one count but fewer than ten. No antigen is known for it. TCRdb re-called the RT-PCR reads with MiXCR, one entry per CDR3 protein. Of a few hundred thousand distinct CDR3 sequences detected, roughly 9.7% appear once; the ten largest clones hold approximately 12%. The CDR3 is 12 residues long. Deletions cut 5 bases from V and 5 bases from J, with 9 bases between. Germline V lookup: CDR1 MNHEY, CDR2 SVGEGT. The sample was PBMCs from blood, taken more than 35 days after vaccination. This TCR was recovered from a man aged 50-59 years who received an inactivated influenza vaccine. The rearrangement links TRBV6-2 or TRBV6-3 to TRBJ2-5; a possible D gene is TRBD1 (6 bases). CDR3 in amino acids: CASSHTGETQYF. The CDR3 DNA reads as TGTGCCAGCAGTCACACAGGGGAGACCCAGTACTTC.